This T cell receptor beta chain was recovered during a study of regulatory T cells in long-lasting Graves disease. CDR3 regions were amplified by Arm-PCR using iRepertoire HTBI primers to build TCR beta libraries. TCRdb called the multiplex PCR reads again in MiXCR, with one record for every CDR3 protein. Altogether hundreds of thousands of distinct CDR3 sequences are present, around 15% being singletons, with the ten largest covering approximately 18%. Only a few counts were recorded for this clonotype. Its matching antigen is unknown. The time point is: newly diagnosed GD, antithyroid drugs for less than 3 months. PBMC RNA served as the TCR library source. Germline V gives CDR1 SGHRS, CDR2 YFSETQ. CDR3 length: 15 residues. V dropped 4 bases and J dropped 4 bases, with 12 bases sitting between them. Whole-study findings and limits: New patients shared about 880 public clonotypes, fewer than the approximately 2,500 shared by persistent patients.

This sample was shared with a second study, whose subject was T cells in Graves' hyperthyroidism and ophthalmopathy. This second study notes: Carried out on the TCR CDR3, a first-round RT-PCR used the HTBI primer set. In blood, most of the thyroid clonotypes expanded above 0.001 were also present. In the analysis, a 13 V-J model separated ophthalmopathy from stable hyperthyroidism.

The source material was peripheral blood mononuclear cells (PBMCs), sampled at new diagnosis, from a patient treated with antithyroid drugs. This TCR derives from a woman in her 30s with Graves disease. The chain has TRBV5-1 and TRBJ2-6, with D possibly matching TRBD1 (5 bases). CDR3: CASSPRAGGANVLTF. CDR3 DNA sequence: TGCGCCAGCAGCCCCAGGGCTGGCGGGGCCAACGTCCTGACTTTC.